The 9 T cell receptor beta chains in this list originate from one sample, sequenced in a study of cytomegalovirus exposure and HLA in healthy donors. The PCR was carried out with 60 Vbeta primers and 13 Jbeta primers. Sequencing used immunoSEQ multiplex PCR; TCRdb keeps in-frame clones, though not all of them. The repertoire holds about 190,000 clones, with about 85% as singletons. Material: PBMCs. These receptors were collected from a boy aged 2 to 10 in good health and CMV-seronegative.

A remark on this clone: In the same sample, other DNA sequences code for this CDR3. The V gene is TRBV7-9, the J gene TRBJ2-7; D unclear. Germline CDR1 reads SEHNR; CDR2 reads FQNEAQ (reference sequence). Between the trimmed V and J ends, which lost 2 bases and 6 bases, there was a span of 5 bases. The CDR3 contains 11 residues. The CDR3 DNA reads as TGTGCCAGCAGCTTATCGGTCGAGCAGTACTTC. Translated, it gives CASSLSVEQYF.

This chain joins TRBV7-9 and TRBJ2-7; 8 bases agree with TRBD1. The CDR3 loop spans 15 amino acids. V lost 4 bases to trimming and J lost 2 bases; unmatched junction nucleotides: 7. Germline V gene sequence: CDR1 SEHNR, CDR2 FQNEAQ (reference sequence). Here the CDR3 DNA reads TGTGCCAGCAGCTCCGGACAGGGAAAAACCTACGAGCAGTACTTC. Its translation is CASSSGQGKTYEQYF.

The chain recombines TRBV30 with TRBJ1-2; D might be TRBD1 (6 bases). There are 13 residues in the CDR3. Germline V lookup: CDR1 GTSNPN, CDR2 SVGIG (reference sequence). Trimming left V 4 bases short and J 8 bases short, with 17 bases between. The DNA for the CDR3 is TGTGCCTGGATTCGGGGGGCGGTTCTCGGCTACACCTTC. Encoded protein: CAWIRGAVLGYTF.

The V call is TRBV27, the J call TRBJ2-7, with a tentative D call TRBD2 (7 bases). With 2 bases removed from V and 0 bases from J, the gap between germline ends came to 14 bases. This CDR3 is built from 16 residues. CDR1 MNHEY and CDR2 SMNVEV come from the germline V gene (reference sequence). CDR3 sequence (DNA): TGTGCCAGCAGTTTACAAGGGGGGGGATACTCCTACGAGCAGTACTTC. This translates into CASSLQGGGYSYEQYF.

The count of this clone is one. The chain carries TRBV19 and TRBJ1-1; the D gene is possibly TRBD1 (6 bases). CDR1 is LNHDA and CDR2 is SQIVND in the germline V gene (reference sequence). V lost 8 bases, J lost 5 bases, and 9 bases lay in between. This CDR3 comprises 11 residues. CDR3 amino acids: CASAGETEAFF. For the CDR3, the DNA is TGTGCCAGTGCAGGGGAAACTGAAGCTTTCTTT.

The chain uses TRBV28 and TRBJ2-3; 9 bases agree with TRBD2. Germline V gene data show CDR1 as MDHEN and CDR2 as SYDVKM. This CDR3 has 15 amino acids. V dropped 7 bases and J dropped 0; count of bases not matched to a gene: 5. This chain's CDR3 is CASIKAGGSTDTQYF. The DNA of the CDR3 is TGTGCCAGCATCAAAGCGGGAGGTAGCACAGATACGCAGTATTTT.

This clone was counted a single time. CDR3 in amino acids: CASTQVPGRGNTEAFF. CDR3 bases: TGTGCCAGCACCCAAGTTCCTGGAAGGGGGAACACTGAAGCTTTCTTT. This chain joins TRBV7-2 and TRBJ1-1; D is possibly TRBD1 (5 bases). Germline V gene sequence: CDR1 SGHTA, CDR2 FQGNSA. The ends were cut back, 7 bases at V and 1 base at J, with 19 bases in the middle. The CDR3 sequence is 16 residues long.

This clone has just one count. The chain has TRBV4-2 and TRBJ2-1; no definite D call. Trimming removed 0 bases at V and 5 bases at J, with 8 bases between. There are 14 residues in the CDR3. In germline, CDR1 is LGHNA, CDR2 YNFKEQ. CDR3 region: CASSQEVLNNEQFF. The CDR3 DNA reads as TGTGCCAGCAGCCAAGAAGTACTTAACAATGAGCAGTTCTTC.

This clone was recorded a few times. This chain joins TRBV27 and TRBJ2-7; no clear D. This CDR3 region has 14 residues. With 0 bases removed from V and 2 bases from J, the gap between germline ends came to 8 bases. Germline CDR1 MNHEY, CDR2 SMNVEV (reference sequence). The CDR3 loop is CASSLSAGPYEQYV. CDR3 DNA sequence: TGTGCCAGCAGTTTATCAGCAGGTCCCTACGAGCAGTACGTC.